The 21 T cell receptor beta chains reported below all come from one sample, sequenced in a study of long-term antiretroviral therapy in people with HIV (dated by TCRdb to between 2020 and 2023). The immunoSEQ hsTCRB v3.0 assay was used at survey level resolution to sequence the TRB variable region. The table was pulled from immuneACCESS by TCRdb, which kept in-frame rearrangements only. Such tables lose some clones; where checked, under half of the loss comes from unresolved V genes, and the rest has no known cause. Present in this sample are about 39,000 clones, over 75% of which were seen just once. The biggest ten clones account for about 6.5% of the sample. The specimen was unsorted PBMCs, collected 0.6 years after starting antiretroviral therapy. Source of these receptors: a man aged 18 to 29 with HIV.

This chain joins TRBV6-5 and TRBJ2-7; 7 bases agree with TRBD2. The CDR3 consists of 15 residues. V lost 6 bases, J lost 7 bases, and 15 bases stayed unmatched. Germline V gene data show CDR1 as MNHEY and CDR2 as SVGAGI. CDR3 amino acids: CASSQIGGSPLEQYF. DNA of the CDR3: TGTGCCAGCAGCCAAATTGGCGGGAGTCCCTTGGAGCAGTACTTC.

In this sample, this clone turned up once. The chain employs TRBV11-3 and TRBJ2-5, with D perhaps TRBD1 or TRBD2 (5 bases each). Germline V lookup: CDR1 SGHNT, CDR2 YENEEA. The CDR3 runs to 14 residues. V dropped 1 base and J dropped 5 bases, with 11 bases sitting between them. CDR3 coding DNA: TGTGCCAGCAGCTTAGGGGGGTCCCGGGAGACCCAGTACTTC. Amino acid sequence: CASSLGGSRETQYF.

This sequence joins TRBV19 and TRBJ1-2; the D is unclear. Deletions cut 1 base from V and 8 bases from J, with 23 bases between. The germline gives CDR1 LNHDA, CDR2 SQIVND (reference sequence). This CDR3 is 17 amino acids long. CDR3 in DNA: TGTGCCAGTAGTATAGCTTGGATCGGCCAGACTCATCTAGGCTACACCTTC. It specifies CASSIAWIGQTHLGYTF.

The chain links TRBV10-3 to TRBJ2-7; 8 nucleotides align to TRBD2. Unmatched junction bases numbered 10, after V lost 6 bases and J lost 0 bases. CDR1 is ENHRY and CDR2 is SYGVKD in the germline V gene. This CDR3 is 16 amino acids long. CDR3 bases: TGTGCCATCAGGGATCCGGGACTAGGAAACTCCTACGAGCAGTACTTC. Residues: CAIRDPGLGNSYEQYF.

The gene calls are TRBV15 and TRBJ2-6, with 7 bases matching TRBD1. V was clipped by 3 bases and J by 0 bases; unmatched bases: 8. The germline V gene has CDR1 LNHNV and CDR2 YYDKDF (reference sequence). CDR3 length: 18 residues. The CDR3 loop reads CATSRRTGTYSGANVLTF. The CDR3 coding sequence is TGTGCCACCAGCAGGCGGACAGGAACCTACTCTGGGGCCAACGTCCTGACTTTC.

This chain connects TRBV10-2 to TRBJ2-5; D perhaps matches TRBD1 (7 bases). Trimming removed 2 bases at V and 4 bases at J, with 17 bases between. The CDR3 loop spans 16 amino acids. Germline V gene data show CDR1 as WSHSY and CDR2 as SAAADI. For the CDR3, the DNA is TGCGCCAGCAGTGAGAGAGTGAGACAGGGAGGAGAGACCCAGTACTTC. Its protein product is CASSERVRQGGETQYF.

The CDR3 DNA is TGTGCCAGCAGTTCCCCGGGACAGCACTATGGCTACACCTTC. Protein: CASSSPGQHYGYTF. The J gene is TRBJ1-2, the V gene TRBV28, with 7 bases aligning to TRBD1. Germline loops: CDR1 MDHEN, CDR2 SYDVKM. The CDR3 contains 14 residues. J lost 3 bases, V lost 4 bases, and 5 bases had no gene match.

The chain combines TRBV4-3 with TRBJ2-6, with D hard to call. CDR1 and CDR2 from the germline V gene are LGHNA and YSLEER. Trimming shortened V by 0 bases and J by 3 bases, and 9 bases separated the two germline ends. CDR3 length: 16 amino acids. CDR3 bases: TGCGCCAGCAGCCAAGAAGTGGGTAGTGGGGCCAACGTCCTGACTTTC. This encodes CASSQEVGSGANVLTF.

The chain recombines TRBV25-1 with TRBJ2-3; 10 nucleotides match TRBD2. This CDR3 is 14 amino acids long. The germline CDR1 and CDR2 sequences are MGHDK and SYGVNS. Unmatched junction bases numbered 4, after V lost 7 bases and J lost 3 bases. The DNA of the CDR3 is TGTGCCAGCATCCCTAGCGGGAGAACAGATACGCAGTATTTT. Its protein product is CASIPSGRTDTQYF. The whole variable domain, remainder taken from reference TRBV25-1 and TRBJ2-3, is EADIYQTPRYLVIGTGKKITLECSQTMGHDKMYWYQQDPGMELHLIHYSYGVNSTEKGDLSSESTVSRIRTEHFPLTLESARPSHTSQYLCASIPSGRTDTQYFGPGTRLTVL.

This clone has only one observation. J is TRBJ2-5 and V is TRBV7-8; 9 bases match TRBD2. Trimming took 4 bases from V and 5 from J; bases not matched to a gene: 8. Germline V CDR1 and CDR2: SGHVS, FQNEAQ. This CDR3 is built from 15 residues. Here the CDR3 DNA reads TGTGCCAGCAGCTCCCTAGCGGGAAGCGGGGAGACCCAGTACTTC. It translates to CASSSLAGSGETQYF.

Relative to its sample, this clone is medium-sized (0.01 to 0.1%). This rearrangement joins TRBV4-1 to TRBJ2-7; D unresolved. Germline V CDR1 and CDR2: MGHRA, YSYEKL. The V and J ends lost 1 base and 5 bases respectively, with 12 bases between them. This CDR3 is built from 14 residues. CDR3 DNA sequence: TGCGCCAGCAGCCAAGGACATGGGATTGACGAGCAGTACTTC. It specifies CASSQGHGIDEQYF.

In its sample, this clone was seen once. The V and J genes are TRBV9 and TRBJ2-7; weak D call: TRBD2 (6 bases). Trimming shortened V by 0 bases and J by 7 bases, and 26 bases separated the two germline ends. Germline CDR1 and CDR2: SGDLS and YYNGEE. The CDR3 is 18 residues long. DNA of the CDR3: TGTGCCAGCAGCGTAGGACTAGGTGGGGGTAGGGGACGGGAGGAGCAGTACTTC. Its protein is CASSVGLGGGRGREEQYF.

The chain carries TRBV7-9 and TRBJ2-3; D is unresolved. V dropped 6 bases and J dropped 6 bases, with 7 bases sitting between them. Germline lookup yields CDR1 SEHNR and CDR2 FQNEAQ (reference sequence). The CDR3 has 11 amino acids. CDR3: CASREVDTQYF. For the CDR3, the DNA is TGTGCCAGCAGAGAAGTGGATACGCAGTATTTT.

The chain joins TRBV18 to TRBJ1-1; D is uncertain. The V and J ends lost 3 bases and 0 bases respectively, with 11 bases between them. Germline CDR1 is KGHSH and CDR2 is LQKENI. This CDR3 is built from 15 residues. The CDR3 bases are TGTGCCAGCTCACCTTTTGGTTCCGTGAACACTGAAGCTTTCTTT. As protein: CASSPFGSVNTEAFF.

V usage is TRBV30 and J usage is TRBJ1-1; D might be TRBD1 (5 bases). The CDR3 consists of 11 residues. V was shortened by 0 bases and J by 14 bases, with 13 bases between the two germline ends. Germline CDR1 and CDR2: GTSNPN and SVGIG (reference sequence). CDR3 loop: CAWSVGASVFF. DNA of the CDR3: TGTGCCTGGAGTGTAGGGGCCAGTGTATTCTTT.

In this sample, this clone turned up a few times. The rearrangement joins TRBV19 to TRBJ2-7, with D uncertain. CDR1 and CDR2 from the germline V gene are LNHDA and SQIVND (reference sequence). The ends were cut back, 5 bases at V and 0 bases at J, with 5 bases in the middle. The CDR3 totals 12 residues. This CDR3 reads CASSSFSYEQYF. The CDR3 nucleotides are TGTGCCAGTAGTTCCTTCTCCTACGAGCAGTACTTC.

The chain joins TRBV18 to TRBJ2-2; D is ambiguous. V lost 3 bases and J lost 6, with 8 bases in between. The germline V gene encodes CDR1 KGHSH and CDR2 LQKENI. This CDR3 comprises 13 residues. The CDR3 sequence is CASSPLYAGELFF. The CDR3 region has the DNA TGTGCCAGCTCACCGTTGTACGCCGGGGAGCTGTTTTTT.

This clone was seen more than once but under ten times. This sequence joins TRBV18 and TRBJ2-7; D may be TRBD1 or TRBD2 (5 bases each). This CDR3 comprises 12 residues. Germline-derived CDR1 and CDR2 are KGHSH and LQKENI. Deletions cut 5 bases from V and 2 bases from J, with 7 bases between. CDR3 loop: CASSGDAYEQYF. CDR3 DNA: TGTGCCAGCTCAGGGGACGCCTACGAGCAGTACTTC.

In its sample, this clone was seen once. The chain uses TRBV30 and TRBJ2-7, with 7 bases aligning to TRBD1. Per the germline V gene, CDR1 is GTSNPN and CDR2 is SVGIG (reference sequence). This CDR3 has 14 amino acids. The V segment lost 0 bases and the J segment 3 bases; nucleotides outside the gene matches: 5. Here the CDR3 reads CAWSVQQGIYEQYF. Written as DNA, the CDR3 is TGTGCCTGGAGTGTCCAACAGGGGATCTACGAGCAGTACTTC. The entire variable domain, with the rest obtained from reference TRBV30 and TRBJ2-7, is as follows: SQTIHQWPATLVQPVGSPLSLECTVEGTSNPNLYWYRQAAGRGLQLLFYSVGIGQISSEVPQNLSASRPQDRQFILSSKKLLLSDSGFYLCAWSVQQGIYEQYFGPGTRLTVT.

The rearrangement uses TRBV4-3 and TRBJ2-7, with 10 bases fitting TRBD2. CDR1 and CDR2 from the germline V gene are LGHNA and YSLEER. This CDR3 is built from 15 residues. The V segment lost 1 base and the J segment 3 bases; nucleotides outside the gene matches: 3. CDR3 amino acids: CASSQGLAGNYEQYF. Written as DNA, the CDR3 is TGCGCCAGCAGCCAAGGACTAGCGGGCAACTACGAGCAGTACTTC.

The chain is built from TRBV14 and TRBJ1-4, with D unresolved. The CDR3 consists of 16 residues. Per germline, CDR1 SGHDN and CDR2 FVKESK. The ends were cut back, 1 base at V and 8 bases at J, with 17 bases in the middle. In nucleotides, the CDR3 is TGTGCCAGCAGCCAAGTTGCATACAGCTTTAGAGAAAAACTGTTTTTT. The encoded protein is CASSQVAYSFREKLFF.